This T cell receptor beta chain was obtained from a study of blood T cells in healthy people across ages (dated by TCRdb to the mid-2010s). As for the study more broadly: In model experiments, template switching captured roughly one uniquely barcoded TCR beta cDNA molecule for every two T cells. Age-related changes in TCR beta repertoire diversity were measured in the study by deep sequencing normalized with unique cDNA molecular identifiers. Donors were grouped into four age groups: young (average approximately 16 years), middle-aged (less than 40), aged (around 60) and long-lived (over 80). Donors of different ages were randomly distributed across sequencing lanes to avoid experimental bias. Two additional independent replicas of 1 million unique cDNA reads from the same blood draw were analyzed for two donors (one aged 18 to 30 and one aged 80 or older).

The library was obtained by 5' RACE. For sequencing, an Illumina HiSeq 2500 was employed. The second PCR ran for roughly 7 to 11 cycles and used a J-beta primer mix along with a sample-barcoded 5' primer. Each TCR beta cDNA molecule received a unique molecular identifier from a template-switch 5' adaptor carrying 12 random nucleotides. Each sample yielded at least 2.5 million CDR3-containing paired-end reads. The Mint cDNA synthesis kit, primed by a TRBC-specific oligonucleotide, was used to synthesize first-strand cDNA from all RNA. After uracil-DNA glycosylase treatment, a first 18-cycle PCR used universal primers M1SS and BC2_uni_R on all cDNA. Per the source publication's procedure: For normalization, 1 million high-quality reads were randomly selected from each sample, with every read carrying a distinct molecular identifier. Reads with shared molecular identifiers were discarded instead of being binned into consensus sequences. MiTCR, run with a Q25 quality threshold and the strictest error-elimination algorithm, handled CDR3 identification, clonotype clustering and error correction. A nonparametric unseen species model with Euler transformation was used to estimate lower-bound total TCR beta diversity. TCRdb ran its own pipeline on the public reads, namely fastp trimming at Q25 and MiXCR clone calling, and kept in-frame beta chains. Rows merge per CDR3 protein into single entries with the most common DNA and genes. The V and J calls and clone size are TCRdb's, not the authors'. The sample data list approximately 1.5 million distinct CDR3 sequences, and around 35% of these were observed just once. Of the sample, roughly 12% is held by the ten largest clones.

General conclusions and limits of the study: Observed TCR beta diversity correlated strongly with the percentage of naive T cells measured by flow cytometry. Observed TCR beta diversity per million T cells fell roughly linearly with age, and a significant reduction was already apparent by age roughly 40. Bulk unsorted PBMC profiling prevented conclusive comparison of naive and antigen-experienced compartments. Total diversity estimates from one million sequenced T cells were considered lower bounds and underestimates. Compared with the aged group, the long-lived group had more naive CD4+ T cells, fewer expanded clones and increased TCR diversity, suggesting age selection. The CMV infection status of donors was not known, potentially confounding age-related changes in expanded clonotypes.

CDR3 length: 17 amino acids, cysteine to phenylalanine. Only the CDR3 DNA is retained, 51 bases long and in frame from the first base. Unmatched junction bases come to 17, with V trimmed by 3 bases and J by 10 bases. CDR1 and CDR2 were assigned from the germline V gene as SGHRS and YFSETQ. About this clonotype: There is no known antigen for this receptor. No quality values exist for individual bases; no much larger clone is one base distant.

Systemically healthy Caucasian individuals from Russia, 39 in total and aged about 6 to 90 years, were included as donors. Each donor gave 8 to 10 milliliters of peripheral blood, collected into EDTA-treated Vacutainer tubes. Ficoll-Paque density-gradient centrifugation was used to isolate PBMCs, with at least 7 million per sample. Trizol reagent was used to extract total RNA from PBMCs, with at least 5.5 micrograms per sample. For every donor, an aliquot of PBMCs went through flow cytometry to measure the percentages of naive CD45RAhigh/CD27high T cells. The specimen was blood. The TCR sequence derives from a woman in her 30s in good health. The rearrangement combines TRBV5-1 with TRBJ2-7; 12 central nucleotides agree with TRBD2. The DNA sequence follows: TGCGCCAGCAGCTCTAGCGGGAGGGCCGGGTTGAGAGAGTCCCAGTACTTC. It is translated as CASSSSGRAGLRESQYF.